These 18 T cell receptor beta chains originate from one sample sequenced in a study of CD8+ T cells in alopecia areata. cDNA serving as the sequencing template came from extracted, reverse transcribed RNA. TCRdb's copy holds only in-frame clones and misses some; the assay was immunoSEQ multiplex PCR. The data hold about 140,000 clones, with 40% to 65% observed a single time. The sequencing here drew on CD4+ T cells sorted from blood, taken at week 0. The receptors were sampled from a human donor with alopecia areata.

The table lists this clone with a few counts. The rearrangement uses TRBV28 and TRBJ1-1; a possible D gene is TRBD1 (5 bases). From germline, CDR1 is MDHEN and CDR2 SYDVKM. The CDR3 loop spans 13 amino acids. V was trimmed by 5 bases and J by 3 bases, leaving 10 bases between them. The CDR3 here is CASSGDWHTEAFF. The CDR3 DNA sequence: TGTGCCAGCAGTGGGGACTGGCACACTGAAGCTTTCTTT.

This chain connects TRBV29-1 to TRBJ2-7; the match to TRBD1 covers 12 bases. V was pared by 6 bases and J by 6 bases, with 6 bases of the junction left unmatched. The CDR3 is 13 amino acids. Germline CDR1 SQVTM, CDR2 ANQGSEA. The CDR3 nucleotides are TGCAGCGTCGCCGGGACAGGGGGCTCCGAGCAGTACTTC. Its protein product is CSVAGTGGSEQYF.

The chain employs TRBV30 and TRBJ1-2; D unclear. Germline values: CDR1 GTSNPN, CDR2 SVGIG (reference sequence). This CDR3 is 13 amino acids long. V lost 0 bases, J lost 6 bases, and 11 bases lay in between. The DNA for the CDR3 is TGTGCCTGGAGTGTAGGGCCAGGTGATGGCTACACCTTC. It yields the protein CAWSVGPGDGYTF.

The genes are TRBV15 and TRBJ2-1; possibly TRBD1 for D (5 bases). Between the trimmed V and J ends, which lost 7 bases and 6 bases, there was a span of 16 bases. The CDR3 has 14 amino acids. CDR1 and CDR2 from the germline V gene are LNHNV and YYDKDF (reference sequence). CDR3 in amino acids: CATKVIVQGNEQFF. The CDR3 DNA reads TGTGCCACCAAGGTTATAGTCCAGGGCAATGAGCAGTTCTTC. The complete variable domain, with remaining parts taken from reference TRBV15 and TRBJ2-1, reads DAMVIQNPRYQVTQFGKPVTLSCSQTLNHNVMYWYQQKSSQAPKLLFHYYDKDFNNEADTPDNFQSRRPNTSFCFLDIRSPGLGDTAMYLCATKVIVQGNEQFFGPGTRLTVL.

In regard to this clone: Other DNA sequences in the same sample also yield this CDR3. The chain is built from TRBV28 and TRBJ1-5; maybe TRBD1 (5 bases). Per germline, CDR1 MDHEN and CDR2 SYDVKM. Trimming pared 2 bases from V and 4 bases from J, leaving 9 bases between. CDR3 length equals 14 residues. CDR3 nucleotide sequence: TGTGCCAGCAGTTTAGGAGGGGTTAATCAGCCCCAGCATTTT. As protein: CASSLGGVNQPQHF.

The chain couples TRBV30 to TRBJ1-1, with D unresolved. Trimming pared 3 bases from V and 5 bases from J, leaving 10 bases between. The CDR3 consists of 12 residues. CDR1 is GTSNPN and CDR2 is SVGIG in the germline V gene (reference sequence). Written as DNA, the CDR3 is TGTGCCTGGAGGGAAGTGCGGACTGAAGCTTTCTTT. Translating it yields CAWREVRTEAFF.

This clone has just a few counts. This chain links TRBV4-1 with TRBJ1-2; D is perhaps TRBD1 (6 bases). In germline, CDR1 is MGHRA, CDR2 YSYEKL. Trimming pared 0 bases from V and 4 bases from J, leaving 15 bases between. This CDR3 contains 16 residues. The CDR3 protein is CASSQEGGRRGYGYTF. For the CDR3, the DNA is TGCGCCAGCAGCCAAGAGGGGGGCAGAAGGGGCTATGGCTACACCTTC.

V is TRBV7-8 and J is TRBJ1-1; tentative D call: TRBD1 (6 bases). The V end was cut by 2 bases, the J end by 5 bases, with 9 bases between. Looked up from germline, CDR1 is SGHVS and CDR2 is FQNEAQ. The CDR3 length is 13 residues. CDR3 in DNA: TGTGCCAGCAGCTTAAAAGGGGGAACTGAAGCTTTCTTT. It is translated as CASSLKGGTEAFF.

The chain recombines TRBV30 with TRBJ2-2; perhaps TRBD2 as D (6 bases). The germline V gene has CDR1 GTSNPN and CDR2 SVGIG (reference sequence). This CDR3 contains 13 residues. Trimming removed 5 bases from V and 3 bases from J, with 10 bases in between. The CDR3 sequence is CAWGRGYTGELFF. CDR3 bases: TGTGCCTGGGGGCGGGGATACACCGGGGAGCTGTTTTTT.

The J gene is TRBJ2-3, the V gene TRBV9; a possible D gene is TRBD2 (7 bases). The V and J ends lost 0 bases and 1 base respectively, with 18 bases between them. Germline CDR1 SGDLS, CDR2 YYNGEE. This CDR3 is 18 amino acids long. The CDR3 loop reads CASSVGLADRFGTDTQYF. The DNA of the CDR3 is TGTGCCAGCAGCGTAGGGCTAGCGGACAGATTCGGCACAGATACGCAGTATTTT.

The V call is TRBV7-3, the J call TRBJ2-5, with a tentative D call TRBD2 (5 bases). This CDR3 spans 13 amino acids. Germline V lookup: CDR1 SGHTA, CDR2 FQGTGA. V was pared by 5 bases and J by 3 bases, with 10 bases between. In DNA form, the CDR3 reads TGTGCCAGCAGCCCTACTAGGGAAGAGACCCAGTACTTC. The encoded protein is CASSPTREETQYF.

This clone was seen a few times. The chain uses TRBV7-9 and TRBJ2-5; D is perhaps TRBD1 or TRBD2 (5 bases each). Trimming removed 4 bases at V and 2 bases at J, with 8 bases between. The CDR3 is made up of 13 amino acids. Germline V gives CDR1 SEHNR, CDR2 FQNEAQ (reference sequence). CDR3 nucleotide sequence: TGTGCCAGCAGCTGGGGGTCGCAAGAGACCCAGTACTTC. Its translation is CASSWGSQETQYF.

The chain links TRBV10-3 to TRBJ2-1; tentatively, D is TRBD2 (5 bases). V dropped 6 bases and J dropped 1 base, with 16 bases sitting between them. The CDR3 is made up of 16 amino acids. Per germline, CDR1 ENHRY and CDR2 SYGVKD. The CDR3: CAIRGDPGRSYNEQFF. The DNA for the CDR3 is TGTGCCATCAGAGGAGATCCGGGAAGATCCTACAATGAGCAGTTCTTC.

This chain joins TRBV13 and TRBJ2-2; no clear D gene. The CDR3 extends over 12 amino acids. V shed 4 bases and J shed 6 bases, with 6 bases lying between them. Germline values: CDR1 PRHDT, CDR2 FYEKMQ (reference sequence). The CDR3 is CASSYDAGELFF. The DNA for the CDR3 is TGTGCCAGCAGCTACGACGCCGGGGAGCTGTTTTTT.

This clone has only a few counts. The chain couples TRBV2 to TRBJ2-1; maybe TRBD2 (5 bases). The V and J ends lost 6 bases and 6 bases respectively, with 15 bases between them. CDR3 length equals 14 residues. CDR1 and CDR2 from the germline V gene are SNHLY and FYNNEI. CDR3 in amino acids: CASSESGLSNEQFF. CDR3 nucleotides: TGTGCCAGCAGCGAATCCGGACTCAGCAATGAGCAGTTCTTC.

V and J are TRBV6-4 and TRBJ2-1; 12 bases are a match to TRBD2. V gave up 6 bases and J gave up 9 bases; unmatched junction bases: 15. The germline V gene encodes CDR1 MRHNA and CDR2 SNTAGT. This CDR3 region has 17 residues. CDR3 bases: TGTGCCAGCAGCCAGTCAACTAGCGGGAGGTTGGTTTCTGAGCAGTTCTTC. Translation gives CASSQSTSGRLVSEQFF.

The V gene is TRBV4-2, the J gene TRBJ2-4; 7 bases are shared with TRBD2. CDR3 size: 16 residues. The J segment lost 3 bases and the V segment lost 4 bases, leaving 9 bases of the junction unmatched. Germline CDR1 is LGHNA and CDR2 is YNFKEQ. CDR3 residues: CASSPQVRDYKNIQYF. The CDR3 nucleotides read TGTGCCAGCAGCCCCCAAGTGCGGGACTACAAAAACATTCAGTACTTC.

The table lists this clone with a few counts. The CDR3 loop is CASRPDGSGGEAEAFF. The DNA of the CDR3 is TGTGCCAGCAGGCCGGACGGCAGCGGGGGGGAGGCTGAAGCTTTCTTT. The V gene is TRBV28, the J gene TRBJ1-1; perhaps TRBD1 as D (5 bases). With 6 bases removed from V and 6 bases from J, the gap between germline ends came to 23 bases. The length of the CDR3 is 16 residues. CDR1 MDHEN and CDR2 SYDVKM come from the germline V gene.